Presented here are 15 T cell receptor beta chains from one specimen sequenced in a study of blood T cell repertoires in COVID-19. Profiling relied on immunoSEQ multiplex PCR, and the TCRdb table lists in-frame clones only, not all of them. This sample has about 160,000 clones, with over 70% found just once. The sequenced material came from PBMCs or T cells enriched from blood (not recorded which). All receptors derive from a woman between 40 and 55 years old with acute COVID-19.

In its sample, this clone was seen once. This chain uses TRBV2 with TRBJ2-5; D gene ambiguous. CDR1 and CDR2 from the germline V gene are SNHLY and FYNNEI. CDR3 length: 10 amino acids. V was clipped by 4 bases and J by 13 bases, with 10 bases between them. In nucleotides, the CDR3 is TGTGCCAGCAGTGTACAGCCGGCGTACTTC. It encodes CASSVQPAYF.

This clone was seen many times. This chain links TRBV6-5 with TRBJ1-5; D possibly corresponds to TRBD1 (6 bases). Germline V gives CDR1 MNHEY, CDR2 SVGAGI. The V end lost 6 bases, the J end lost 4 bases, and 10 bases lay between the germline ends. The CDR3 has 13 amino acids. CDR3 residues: CASRPDRNQPQHF. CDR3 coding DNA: TGTGCCAGCAGGCCTGACAGGAATCAGCCCCAGCATTTT.

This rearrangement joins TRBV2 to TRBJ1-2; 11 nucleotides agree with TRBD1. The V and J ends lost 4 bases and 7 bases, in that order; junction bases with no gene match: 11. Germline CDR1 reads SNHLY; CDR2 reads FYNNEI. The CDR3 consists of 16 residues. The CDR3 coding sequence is TGTGCCAGCAGTGCGGACAGGGGGCAAAGTCGATCTGGCTACACCTTC. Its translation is CASSADRGQSRSGYTF.

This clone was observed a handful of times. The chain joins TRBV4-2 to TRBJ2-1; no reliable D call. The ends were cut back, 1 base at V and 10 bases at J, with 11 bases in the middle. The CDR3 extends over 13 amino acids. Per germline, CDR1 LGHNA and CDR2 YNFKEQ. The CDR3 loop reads CASSQGVSREQFF. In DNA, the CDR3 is TGTGCCAGCAGCCAAGGGGTTAGCCGGGAGCAGTTCTTC.

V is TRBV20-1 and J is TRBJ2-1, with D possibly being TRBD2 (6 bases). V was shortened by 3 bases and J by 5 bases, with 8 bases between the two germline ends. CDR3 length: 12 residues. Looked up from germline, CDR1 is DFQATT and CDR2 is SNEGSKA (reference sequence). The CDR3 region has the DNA TGCAGTGCTAGTATAGCGGACAATGAGCAGTTCTTC. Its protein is CSASIADNEQFF.

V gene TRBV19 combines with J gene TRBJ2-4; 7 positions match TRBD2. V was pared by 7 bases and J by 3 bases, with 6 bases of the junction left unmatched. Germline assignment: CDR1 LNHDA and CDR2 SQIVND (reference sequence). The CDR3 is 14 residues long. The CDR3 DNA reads TGTGCCAGTATGGACCGGGGGGACAAAAACATTCAGTACTTC. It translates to CASMDRGDKNIQYF.

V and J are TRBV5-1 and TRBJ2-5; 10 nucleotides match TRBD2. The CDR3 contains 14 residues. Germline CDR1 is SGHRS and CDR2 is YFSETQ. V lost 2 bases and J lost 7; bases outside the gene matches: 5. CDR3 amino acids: CASSLALAGRTQYF. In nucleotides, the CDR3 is TGCGCCAGCAGCTTAGCACTAGCGGGAAGGACCCAGTACTTC.

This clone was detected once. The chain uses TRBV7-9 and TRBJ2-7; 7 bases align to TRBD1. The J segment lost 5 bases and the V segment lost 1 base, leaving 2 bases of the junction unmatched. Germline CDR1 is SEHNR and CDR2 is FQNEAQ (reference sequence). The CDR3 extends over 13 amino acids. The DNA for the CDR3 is TGTGCCAGCAGCTTAGGTACAGGGGACGAGCAGTACTTC. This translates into CASSLGTGDEQYF.

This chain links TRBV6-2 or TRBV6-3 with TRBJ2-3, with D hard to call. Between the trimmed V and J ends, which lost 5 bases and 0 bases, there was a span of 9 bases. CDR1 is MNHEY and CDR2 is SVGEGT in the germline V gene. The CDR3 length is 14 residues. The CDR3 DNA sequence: TGTGCCAGCAGTGTCGCGACTAGCACAGATACGCAGTATTTT. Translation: CASSVATSTDTQYF.

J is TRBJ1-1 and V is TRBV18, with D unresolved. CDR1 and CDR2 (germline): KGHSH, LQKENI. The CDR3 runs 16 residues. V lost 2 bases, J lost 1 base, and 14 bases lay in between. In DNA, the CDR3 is TGTGCCAGCTCACCAGCGGGCGCCCGAAAGAACACTGAAGCTTTCTTT. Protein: CASSPAGARKNTEAFF.

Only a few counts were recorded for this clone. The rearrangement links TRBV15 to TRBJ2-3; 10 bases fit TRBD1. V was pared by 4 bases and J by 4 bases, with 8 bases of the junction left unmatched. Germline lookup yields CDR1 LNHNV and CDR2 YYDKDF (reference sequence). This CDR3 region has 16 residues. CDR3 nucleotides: TGTGCCACCAGCAAATACCGGGACAGGGGTGCAGATACGCAGTATTTT. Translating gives CATSKYRDRGADTQYF.

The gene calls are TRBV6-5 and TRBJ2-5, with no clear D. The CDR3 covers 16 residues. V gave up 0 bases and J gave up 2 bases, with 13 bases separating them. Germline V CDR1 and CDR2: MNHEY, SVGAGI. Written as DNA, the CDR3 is TGTGCCAGCAGTTACTCGAAAACAGACCTTCAAGAGACCCAGTACTTC. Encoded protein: CASSYSKTDLQETQYF.

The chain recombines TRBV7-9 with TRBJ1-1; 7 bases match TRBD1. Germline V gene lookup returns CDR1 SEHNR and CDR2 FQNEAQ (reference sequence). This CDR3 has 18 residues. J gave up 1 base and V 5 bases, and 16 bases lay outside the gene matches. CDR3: CASSATRDSETWNTEAFF. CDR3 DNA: TGTGCCAGCAGCGCGACCCGGGACAGCGAAACATGGAACACTGAAGCTTTCTTT.

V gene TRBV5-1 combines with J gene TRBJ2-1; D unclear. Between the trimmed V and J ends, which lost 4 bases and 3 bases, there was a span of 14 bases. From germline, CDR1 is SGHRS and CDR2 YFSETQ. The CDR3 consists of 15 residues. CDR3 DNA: TGCGCCAGCAGCCCAATGTACCTAGGCTACAATGAGCAGTTCTTC. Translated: CASSPMYLGYNEQFF. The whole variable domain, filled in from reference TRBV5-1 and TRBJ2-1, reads KAGVTQTPRYLIKTRGQQVTLSCSPISGHRSVSWYQQTPGQGLQFLFEYFSETQRNKGNFPGRFSGRQFSNSRSEMNVSTLELGDSALYLCASSPMYLGYNEQFFGPGTRLTVL.

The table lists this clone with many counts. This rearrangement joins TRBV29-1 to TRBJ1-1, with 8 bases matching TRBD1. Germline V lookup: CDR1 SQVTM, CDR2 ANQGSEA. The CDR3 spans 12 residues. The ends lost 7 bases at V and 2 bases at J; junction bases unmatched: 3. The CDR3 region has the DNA TGCAGCGCAGGACAGGGAAACACTGAAGCTTTCTTT. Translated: CSAGQGNTEAFF.